This T cell receptor beta chain comes out of a study of breast tumors, draining lymph nodes, adjacent tissues. Study results and limitations: Compared with basal-like, luminal-like tumors shared significantly more repertoire with nontumor tissue. Tumors had less TCR diversity than lymph nodes, more than nontumor tissue.

Breast cancer patients provided tissue from their axillary draining lymph nodes. This clonotype appeared a few times. Its antigen is still unknown. TCRdb used MiXCR to reprocess the multiplex PCR reads, holding one entry per CDR3 protein. The repertoire includes more than 100,000 distinct CDR3 sequences, approximately 20% of them detected once, and under 3% sits in the top ten. Trimming took off 1 base at V and 0 bases at J, with 10 bases between the two ends. The CDR3 sequence is 16 residues long. V gene TRBV12-3 or TRBV12-4 combines with J gene TRBJ1-5, with D perhaps TRBD1 (6 bases). This clonotype originated in a female donor with breast cancer. Some clones in this sample may be carry-over from other donors' samples. The source material was axillary lymph node tissue. Here the CDR3 reads CASSLGTADSNQPQHF. The CDR3 DNA reads as TGTGCCAGCAGTTTAGGGACAGCGGATAGCAATCAGCCCCAGCATTTT.